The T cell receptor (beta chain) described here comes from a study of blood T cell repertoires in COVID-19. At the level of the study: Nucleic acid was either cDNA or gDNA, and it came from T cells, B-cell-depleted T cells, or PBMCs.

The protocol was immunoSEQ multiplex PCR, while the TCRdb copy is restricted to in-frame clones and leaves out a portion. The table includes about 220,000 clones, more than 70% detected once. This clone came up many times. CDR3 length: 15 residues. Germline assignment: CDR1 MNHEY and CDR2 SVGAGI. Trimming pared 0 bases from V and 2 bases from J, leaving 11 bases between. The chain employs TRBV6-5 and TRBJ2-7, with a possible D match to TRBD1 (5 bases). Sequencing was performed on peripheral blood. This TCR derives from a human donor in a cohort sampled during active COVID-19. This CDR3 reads CASSYSQGRTYEQYF. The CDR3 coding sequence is TGTGCCAGCAGTTACTCCCAGGGTAGGACCTACGAGCAGTACTTC.